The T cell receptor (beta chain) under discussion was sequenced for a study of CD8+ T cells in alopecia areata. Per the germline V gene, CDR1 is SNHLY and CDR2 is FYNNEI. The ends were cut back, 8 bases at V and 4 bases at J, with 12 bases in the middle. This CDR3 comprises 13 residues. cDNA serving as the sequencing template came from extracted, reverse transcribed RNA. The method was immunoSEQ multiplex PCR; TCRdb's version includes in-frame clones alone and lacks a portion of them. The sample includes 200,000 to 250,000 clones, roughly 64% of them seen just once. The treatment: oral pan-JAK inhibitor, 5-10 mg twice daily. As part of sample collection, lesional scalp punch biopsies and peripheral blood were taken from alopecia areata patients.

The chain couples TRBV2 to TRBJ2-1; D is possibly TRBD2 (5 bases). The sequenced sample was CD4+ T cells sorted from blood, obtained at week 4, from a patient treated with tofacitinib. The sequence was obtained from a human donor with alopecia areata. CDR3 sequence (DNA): TGTGCCAGCCGTCCCGGGGTTTACAATGAGCAGTTCTTC. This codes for CASRPGVYNEQFF.